These T cell receptor beta chains were read from a single sample in a study of PD-1 blockade in classical Hodgkin lymphoma. Clones were sequenced by immunoSEQ multiplex PCR, and TCRdb holds only the in-frame ones, with some missing. The sample consists of approximately 100,000 clones, 75% to 90% of them appearing once. Here the sequenced sample was peripheral blood mononuclear cells (PBMCs), taken before the second cycle of nivolumab. The receptors here all came from a human donor with classical Hodgkin lymphoma. The CDR3 runs from the conserved cysteine through the conserved F or W.

v_gene: TRBV7-6
j_gene: TRBJ2-5
CDR3aa: CASSAIYRAQTQYF

v_gene: TRBV5-1
j_gene: TRBJ2-7
CDR3aa: CASSWIGMGGYEQYF

v_gene: TRBV10-3
j_gene: TRBJ1-2
CDR3aa: CAISETDTNYGYTF

v_gene: TRBV14
j_gene: TRBJ2-3
CDR3aa: CASSQAGFWKYF

v_gene: TRBV19
j_gene: TRBJ2-7
CDR3aa: CASSIQGQARLEQYF

v_gene: TRBV6-5
j_gene: TRBJ2-2
CDR3aa: CASRGTGNTGELFF

v_gene: TRBV27
j_gene: TRBJ1-2
CDR3aa: CASRAGVGYTF

v_gene: TRBV27
j_gene: TRBJ2-1
CDR3aa: CASSLSVQEAYNEQFF

v_gene: TRBV6-5
j_gene: TRBJ1-1
CDR3aa: CASSELGAFF

v_gene: TRBV13
j_gene: TRBJ2-6
CDR3aa: CASSLGGAGSGANVLTF

v_gene: TRBV6-1
j_gene: TRBJ2-7
CDR3aa: CASSEAWRGLYEQYF

v_gene: TRBV10-3
j_gene: TRBJ2-5
CDR3aa: CAISDPLAVGETQYF

v_gene: TRBV15
j_gene: TRBJ1-4
CDR3aa: CATSRDRQGTNEKLFF

v_gene: TRBV27
j_gene: TRBJ2-7
CDR3aa: CASSPRDRVSYEQYF

v_gene: TRBV6-5
j_gene: TRBJ1-1
CDR3aa: CASSYSTGGTEAFF

v_gene: TRBV6-6
j_gene: TRBJ2-1
CDR3aa: CASSYSGGENNEQFF

v_gene: TRBV7-9
j_gene: TRBJ2-3
CDR3aa: CASSSPGALFSTDTQYF

v_gene: TRBV5-6
j_gene: TRBJ2-1
CDR3aa: CASSLRAGFEQFF

v_gene: TRBV7-2
j_gene: TRBJ2-3
CDR3aa: CASSSLLQPDTQYF

v_gene: TRBV7-6
j_gene: TRBJ2-3
CDR3aa: CASSLGSHTDTQYF

v_gene: TRBV10-3
j_gene: TRBJ1-3
CDR3aa: CASTQGNGNTIYF

v_gene: TRBV9
j_gene: TRBJ2-1
CDR3aa: CASSVEGEDVNEQFF

v_gene: TRBV6-6
j_gene: TRBJ1-1
CDR3aa: CASSQNDRTEAFF

v_gene: TRBV4-3
j_gene: TRBJ2-2
CDR3aa: CASSLMEGFRGGETGELFF

v_gene: TRBV30
j_gene: TRBJ1-6
CDR3aa: CAWSAGARYVRF

v_gene: TRBV2
j_gene: TRBJ2-3
CDR3aa: CASSERRGNTDTQYF

v_gene: TRBV6-5
j_gene: TRBJ2-7
CDR3aa: CASTPGQGKSYEQYF

v_gene: TRBV6-1
j_gene: TRBJ1-1
CDR3aa: CASSQQGRNTEAFF

v_gene: TRBV6-6
j_gene: TRBJ2-7
CDR3aa: CASSYPSAGYEQYF

v_gene: TRBV9
j_gene: TRBJ2-3
CDR3aa: CASSVEEGTDTQYF

v_gene: TRBV18
j_gene: TRBJ1-1
CDR3aa: CASSHRENTEAFF

v_gene: TRBV7-2
j_gene: TRBJ1-2
CDR3aa: CASSPRTGVADGYTF

v_gene: TRBV7-8
j_gene: TRBJ1-1
CDR3aa: CASSLPGVVNTEAFF

v_gene: TRBV9
j_gene: TRBJ1-1
CDR3aa: CASSLGGQSMNTEAFF

v_gene: TRBV9
j_gene: TRBJ1-5
CDR3aa: CASSVGGAGGQPQHF

v_gene: TRBV7-9
j_gene: TRBJ1-2
CDR3aa: CASSRSGLSGYGYTF

v_gene: TRBV6-6
j_gene: TRBJ1-2
CDR3aa: CASSYSGQSIYTF

v_gene: TRBV19
j_gene: TRBJ2-7
CDR3aa: CASSPSDRSEQYF

v_gene: TRBV19
j_gene: TRBJ1-5
CDR3aa: CASSISFPDNSNQPQHF